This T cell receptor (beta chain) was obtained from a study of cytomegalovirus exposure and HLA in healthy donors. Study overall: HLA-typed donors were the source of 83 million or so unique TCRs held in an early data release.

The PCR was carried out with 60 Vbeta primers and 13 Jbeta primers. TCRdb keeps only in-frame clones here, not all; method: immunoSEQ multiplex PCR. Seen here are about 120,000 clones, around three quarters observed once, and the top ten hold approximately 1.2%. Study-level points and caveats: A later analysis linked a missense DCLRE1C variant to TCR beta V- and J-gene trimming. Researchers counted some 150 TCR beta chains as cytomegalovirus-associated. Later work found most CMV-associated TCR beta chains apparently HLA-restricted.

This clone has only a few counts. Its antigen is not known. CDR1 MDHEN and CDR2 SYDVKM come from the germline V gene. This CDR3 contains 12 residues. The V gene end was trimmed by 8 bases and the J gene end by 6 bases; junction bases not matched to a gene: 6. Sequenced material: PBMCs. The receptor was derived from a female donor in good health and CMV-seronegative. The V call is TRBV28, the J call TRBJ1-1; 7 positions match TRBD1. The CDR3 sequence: CASVTGIAEAFF. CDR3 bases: TGTGCCAGCGTGACAGGGATCGCTGAAGCTTTCTTT. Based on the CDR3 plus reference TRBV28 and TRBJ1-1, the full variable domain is DVKVTQSSRYLVKRTGEKVFLECVQDMDHENMFWYRQDPGLGLRLIYFSYDVKMKEKGDIPEGYSVSREKKERFSLILESASTNQTSMYLCASVTGIAEAFFGQGTRLTVV.